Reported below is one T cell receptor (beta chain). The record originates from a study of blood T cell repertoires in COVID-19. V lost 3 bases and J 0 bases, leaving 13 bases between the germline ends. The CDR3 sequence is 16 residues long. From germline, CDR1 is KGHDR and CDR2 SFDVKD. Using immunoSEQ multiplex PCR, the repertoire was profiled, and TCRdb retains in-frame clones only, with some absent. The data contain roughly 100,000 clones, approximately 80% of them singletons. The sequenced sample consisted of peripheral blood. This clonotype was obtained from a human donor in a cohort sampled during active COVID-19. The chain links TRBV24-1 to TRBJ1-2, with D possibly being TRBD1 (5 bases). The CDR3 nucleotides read TGTGCCACCAGTGATCCCACAGGCAATTCTAACTATGGCTACACCTTC. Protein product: CATSDPTGNSNYGYTF.